A single sample gave rise to the 13 T cell receptor beta chains below, sequenced in a study of cytotoxic CD8 clonotypes in ibrutinib-treated CLL. Some clones are missing from TCRdb's copy, which holds only in-frame ones; the method was immunoSEQ multiplex PCR. The sample holds around 21,000 clones, roughly 70% seen once. The sequenced sample was PBMCs, obtained before ibrutinib treatment. Receptors originate from a human donor with chronic lymphocytic leukemia.

The chain joins TRBV7-9 to TRBJ2-2; tentatively, D is TRBD1 (5 bases). CDR1 is SEHNR, CDR2 FQNEAQ, per germline (reference sequence). The CDR3 extends over 13 amino acids. Trimming left V 10 bases short and J 2 bases short, with 11 bases between. The CDR3 here is CATKDTNTGELFF. CDR3 DNA: TGTGCCACTAAGGACACAAACACCGGGGAGCTGTTTTTT.

The V call is TRBV2, the J call TRBJ2-3; 11 bases match TRBD2. Germline V gene lookup returns CDR1 SNHLY and CDR2 FYNNEI. CDR3 size: 15 residues. With V trimmed by 5 bases and J by 3 bases, 4 bases remained unmatched. In nucleotides, the CDR3 is TGTGCCAGCAGTCTCCGACTAGCGGGAACAGATACGCAGTATTTT. Residues: CASSLRLAGTDTQYF.

The chain carries TRBV6-1 and TRBJ2-5, with 8 bases matching TRBD2. V trimming: 4 bases; J trimming: 7 bases; junction bases outside the gene matches: 17. The V gene's germline CDR1 is MNHNS and CDR2 SASEGT. CDR3 length equals 17 residues. CDR3 coding DNA: TGTGCCAGCAGTGGTTCGGGAGGGCCGCCGAGGGGGGGGACCCAGTACTTC. It is translated as CASSGSGGPPRGGTQYF.

The chain employs TRBV6-5 and TRBJ2-2; D call uncertain. The ends were cut back, 6 bases at V and 6 bases at J, with 14 bases in the middle. The CDR3 loop spans 14 amino acids. Germline CDR1 is MNHEY and CDR2 is SVGAGI. The CDR3 DNA reads as TGTGCCAGCAGATTAGGGCGTGTCCCCGGGGAGCTGTTTTTT. Protein: CASRLGRVPGELFF.

The chain joins TRBV5-4 to TRBJ2-1; TRBD1 matches 7 bases. The V and J ends lost 4 bases and 5 bases, in that order; junction bases with no gene match: 6. Germline CDR1 reads SGHNT; CDR2 reads YYREEE (reference sequence). The CDR3 covers 14 residues. CDR3 sequence reads: CASSDREIDNEQFF. CDR3 nucleotides: TGTGCCAGCAGCGACAGGGAAATCGACAATGAGCAGTTCTTC. The entire variable domain, with the rest obtained from reference TRBV5-4 and TRBJ2-1, is as follows: ETGVTQSPTHLIKTRGQQVTLRCSSQSGHNTVSWYQQALGQGPQFIFQYYREEENGRGNFPPRFSGLQFPNYSSELNVNALELDDSALYLCASSDREIDNEQFFGPGTRLTVL.

This sequence joins TRBV6-6 and TRBJ2-7; the D gene could be TRBD1 or TRBD2 (6 bases each). This CDR3 comprises 15 residues. With 6 bases removed from V and 2 bases from J, the gap between germline ends came to 17 bases. Germline V CDR1 and CDR2: MNHNY, SVGAGI (reference sequence). CDR3 amino acids: CASRPGPGATYEQYF. The CDR3 bases are TGTGCCAGCAGGCCCGGACCGGGGGCAACCTACGAGCAGTACTTC.

This clone was picked up one time. The rearrangement links TRBV19 to TRBJ1-2; no firm D call. V was trimmed by 5 bases and J by 2 bases, leaving 6 bases between them. CDR3 length: 12 amino acids. Germline V gene sequence: CDR1 LNHDA, CDR2 SQIVND (reference sequence). This CDR3 is CASSGLNYGYTF. The CDR3 coding sequence is TGTGCCAGTAGTGGACTGAACTATGGCTACACCTTC.

The chain carries TRBV6-6 and TRBJ1-2; 9 bases align to TRBD1. The junction had 4 bases not matched to a gene; V was cut back by 6 bases and J by 5 bases. The CDR3 length is 13 residues. The V gene's germline CDR1 is MNHNY and CDR2 SVGAGI (reference sequence). CDR3 DNA sequence: TGTGCCAGCAGCCGGGACAGGGTATATGGCTACACCTTC. It translates to CASSRDRVYGYTF.

V and J are TRBV4-3 and TRBJ2-3, with TRBD2 as a possible D gene (5 bases). The germline gives CDR1 LGHNA, CDR2 YSLEER. The CDR3 has 14 amino acids. The ends were cut back, 1 base at V and 5 bases at J, with 10 bases in the middle. The CDR3 coding sequence is TGCGCCAGCAGCCAAGTGAGGGCCGGAGATACGCAGTATTTT. Translation gives CASSQVRAGDTQYF.

V is TRBV5-1 and J is TRBJ1-6, with D tentatively TRBD1 (6 bases). The CDR3 runs to 14 residues. V shed 1 base and J shed 7 bases, with 9 bases lying between them. CDR1 SGHRS and CDR2 YFSETQ come from the germline V gene. CDR3 sequence: CASSLSTGNSPLHF. CDR3 DNA sequence: TGCGCCAGCAGCTTGTCTACAGGGAATTCACCCCTCCACTTT.

The chain carries TRBV2 and TRBJ2-7; no clear D gene. The CDR3 contains 15 residues. The germline CDR1 and CDR2 sequences are SNHLY and FYNNEI. Trimming took off 3 bases at V and 2 bases at J, with 14 bases between the two ends. CDR3 loop: CASSEDLGRPYEQYF. The CDR3 region has the DNA TGTGCCAGCAGTGAGGATTTAGGCAGGCCCTACGAGCAGTACTTC.

This clone was found a few times. The CDR3 DNA reads as TGTGCCAGCAATCTAGCGGGAGCCTACAATGAGCAGTTCTTC. The encoded protein is CASNLAGAYNEQFF. V is TRBV11-2 and J is TRBJ2-1; 10 nucleotides align to TRBD2. Germline V gene data show CDR1 as SGHAT and CDR2 as FQNNGV. This CDR3 contains 14 residues. J was trimmed by 2 bases and V by 7 bases; bases with no gene match: 2.

This chain links TRBV5-1 with TRBJ2-2; possible D gene TRBD2, 6 bases. The germline gives CDR1 SGHRS, CDR2 YFSETQ. V was clipped by 0 bases and J by 0 bases, with 12 bases between them. The CDR3 runs 17 residues. CDR3 loop: CASSLGSGYPNTGELFF. The DNA for the CDR3 is TGCGCCAGCAGCTTGGGTAGCGGTTATCCGAACACCGGGGAGCTGTTTTTT.